The 24 T cell receptor beta chains reported below all come from one sample, sequenced in a study of T-cell memory formation after mild COVID-19 (dated by TCRdb to the early 2020s). Library creation used 5' RACE. Sequencer: Illumina NovaSeq 6000. TCRdb handled the public reads itself, with Q25 trimming in fastp and clone calling in MiXCR, and kept productive beta chains. All rows with the same CDR3 protein become a single entry with the most common DNA and genes. A total of about 350,000 distinct CDR3 sequences appear in this sample, around 30% of them only once. About 14% of the sample is in the top ten clones. The sample taken for sequencing was PBMCs or a T cell subset sorted from them (not recorded which). Every receptor here comes from an adult woman who had mild COVID-19 (a few samples of this study predate the infection). The sample titles of this study are shuffled in the database, so cell type and time point are left out; the donor was told from shared clones.

This clonotype appeared a few times. J is TRBJ2-6 and V is TRBV7-9; TRBD1 matches 7 bases. Per the germline V gene, CDR1 is SEHNR and CDR2 is FQNEAQ (reference sequence). V trimming: 4 bases; J trimming: 2 bases; junction bases outside the gene matches: 5. The CDR3 runs to 16 residues. CDR3 DNA sequence: TGTGCCAGCAGCTCCGACAGGGTAACTGGGGCCAACGTCCTGACTTTC. It codes for CASSSDRVTGANVLTF.

This clonotype was observed a few times. The genes are TRBV24-1 and TRBJ2-5, with D possibly TRBD2 on 5 matching bases. The CDR3 has 13 residues. Between the trimmed V and J ends, which lost 4 bases and 4 bases, there was a span of 9 bases. Germline assignment: CDR1 KGHDR and CDR2 SFDVKD. In DNA, the CDR3 is TGTGCCACCAGTGAGGGGAGCGGAGAGACCCAGTACTTC. This gives the protein CATSEGSGETQYF.

The chain has TRBV5-1 and TRBJ2-1, with D tentatively TRBD2 (6 bases). V shed 7 bases and J shed 10 bases, with 18 bases lying between them. Per the germline V gene, CDR1 is SGHRS and CDR2 is YFSETQ. The CDR3 is made up of 13 amino acids. For the CDR3, the DNA is TGCGCCAGCCGGGACTGGCCCCTCGGGGAGCAGTTCTTC. It is translated as CASRDWPLGEQFF.

CDR3 sequence reads: CASSFRPTDRAYGYTF. The CDR3 region has the DNA TGTGCCAGCAGCTTTAGACCGACGGACAGGGCCTATGGCTACACCTTC. V usage is TRBV5-5 and J usage is TRBJ1-2; 8 bases are shared with TRBD1. There are 16 residues in the CDR3. CDR1 is SGHKS, CDR2 YYEKEE, per germline (reference sequence). V shed 2 bases and J 4 bases; nucleotides not matched to a gene: 10.

The chain carries TRBV2 and TRBJ1-5, with 8 bases that match TRBD1. Germline lookup yields CDR1 SNHLY and CDR2 FYNNEI. The CDR3 contains 15 residues. V gave up 0 bases and J gave up 10 bases; unmatched junction bases: 8. CDR3 DNA: TGTGCCAGCAGTGAAGCGACAGGGGCCTCGCTCCCCCAGCATTTT. It is translated as CASSEATGASLPQHF.

This chain joins TRBV11-2 and TRBJ2-5, with 7 bases that match TRBD1. V lost 6 bases to trimming and J lost 5 bases; unmatched junction nucleotides: 9. The CDR3 is 14 amino acids. Germline V gives CDR1 SGHAT, CDR2 FQNNGV. CDR3 coding DNA: TGTGCCAGCAGAAACCGAACAGGGGTGGAGACCCAGTACTTC. Residues: CASRNRTGVETQYF.

The table lists this clonotype with a few counts. V is TRBV7-3 and J is TRBJ2-2, with 7 bases aligning to TRBD1. With V trimmed by 5 bases and J by 0 bases, 6 bases remained unmatched. The CDR3 has 16 amino acids. Per the germline V gene, CDR1 is SGHTA and CDR2 is FQGTGA. The CDR3 here is CASSRTGAPNTGELFF. The CDR3 region has the DNA TGTGCCAGCAGCCGGACAGGTGCACCGAACACCGGGGAGCTGTTTTTT.

The chain employs TRBV7-3 and TRBJ2-1; D may correspond to TRBD1 or TRBD2 (7 bases each). The CDR3 is 16 residues long. The V end lost 4 bases, the J end lost 6 bases, and 19 bases lay between the germline ends. CDR1 is SGHTA, CDR2 FQGTGA, per germline. DNA of the CDR3: TGTGCCAGCAGCTCTACTGACAGGGAGGGCGGCAATGAGCAGTTCTTC. It encodes CASSSTDREGGNEQFF. Full variable domain (missing parts from reference TRBV7-3 and TRBJ2-1): GAGVSQTPSNKVTEKGKYVELRCDPISGHTALYWYRQSLGQGPEFLIYFQGTGAADDSGLPNDRFFAVRPEGSVSTLKIQRTERGDSAVYLCASSSTDREGGNEQFFGPGTRLTVL.

This clonotype has a handful of counts. The chain carries TRBV21-1 and TRBJ2-1; the D call of TRBD2 is as the table states it, not checked on the DNA. TRBV21-1 constitutes a pseudogene. The CDR3 consists of 14 residues. The CDR3 is CACSSGSSYNEQFF. CDR3 bases: TGTGCCTGCAGTAGCGGCAGCTCCTACAATGAGCAGTTCTTC.

This chain joins TRBV19 and TRBJ2-7; 9 bases agree with TRBD1. The germline V gene encodes CDR1 LNHDA and CDR2 SQIVND (reference sequence). J was trimmed by 5 bases and V by 3 bases; bases with no gene match: 8. The CDR3 sequence is 15 residues long. The CDR3 DNA reads as TGTGCCAGTAGTATTGGGACAGGGTGGACCGACGAGCAGTACTTC. It translates to CASSIGTGWTDEQYF.

The chain recombines TRBV6-5 with TRBJ2-2; tentatively, D is TRBD2 (6 bases). There are 15 residues in the CDR3. The germline V gene encodes CDR1 MNHEY and CDR2 SVGAGI. Trimming left V 7 bases short and J 6 bases short, with 18 bases between. This CDR3 reads CASKLRERLSGELFF. In DNA, the CDR3 is TGTGCCAGCAAATTACGGGAGAGATTATCCGGGGAGCTGTTTTTT.

This clonotype was counted only a few times. The rearrangement links TRBV7-8 to TRBJ2-7, with 13 bases aligning to TRBD2. This CDR3 region has 14 residues. The junction had 4 bases not matched to a gene; V was cut back by 5 bases and J by 6 bases. Germline V gene lookup returns CDR1 SGHVS and CDR2 FQNEAQ. CDR3 protein: CASSGRLAGGEQYF. The DNA for the CDR3 is TGTGCCAGCAGCGGGCGACTAGCGGGAGGCGAGCAGTACTTC. Looking up the rest from reference TRBV7-8 and TRBJ2-7 gives the full variable domain: GAGVSQSPRYKVAKRGQDVALRCDPISGHVSLFWYQQALGQGPEFLTYFQNEAQLDKSGLPSDRFFAERPEGSVSTLKIQRTQQEDSAVYLCASSGRLAGGEQYFGPGTRLTVT.

This sequence joins TRBV24-1 and TRBJ2-7; 10 positions agree with TRBD2. V was pared by 2 bases and J by 1 base, with 4 bases of the junction left unmatched. The length of the CDR3 is 16 residues. Germline assignment: CDR1 KGHDR and CDR2 SFDVKD. This CDR3 is CATSDYGLADSYEQYF. CDR3 nucleotides: TGTGCCACCAGTGATTATGGACTAGCGGATTCCTACGAGCAGTACTTC.

In this sample, this clonotype turned up a few times. The V call is TRBV15, the J call TRBJ2-3, with 8 bases matching TRBD2. CDR3 length: 18 residues. From germline, CDR1 is LNHNV and CDR2 YYDKDF (reference sequence). Germline trimming cut 1 base from V and 0 bases from J; bases unmatched to any gene: 9. CDR3 amino acids: CATSRGAGVTSSTDTQYF. CDR3 coding DNA: TGTGCCACCAGCAGAGGAGCGGGAGTTACTTCTAGCACAGATACGCAGTATTTT.

The gene calls are TRBV7-2 and TRBJ1-6; a weak D match, TRBD1 (6 bases). This CDR3 spans 13 amino acids. Trimming took off 2 bases at V and 9 bases at J, with 8 bases between the two ends. The germline gives CDR1 SGHTA, CDR2 FQGNSA. The CDR3 spells CASSLTGISPLHF. The CDR3 DNA reads TGTGCCAGCAGCTTAACAGGGATTTCACCCCTCCACTTT.

The rearrangement links TRBV5-5 to TRBJ2-7; 7 bases agree with TRBD1. V dropped 4 bases and J dropped 0; count of bases not matched to a gene: 1. CDR3 length equals 13 residues. Germline CDR1 reads SGHKS; CDR2 reads YYEKEE (reference sequence). CDR3 in DNA: TGTGCCAGCAGCAAGGGGGCCTCCTACGAGCAGTACTTC. Protein product: CASSKGASYEQYF.

The chain combines TRBV15 with TRBJ2-5; no firm D call. The ends were cut back, 8 bases at V and 5 bases at J, with 6 bases in the middle. This CDR3 comprises 10 residues. Germline V gene sequence: CDR1 LNHNV, CDR2 YYDKDF (reference sequence). CDR3 nucleotide sequence: TGTGCCACCCCCCGGGAGACCCAGTACTTC. It is translated as CATPRETQYF.

This clonotype was seen a few times. This sequence joins TRBV7-9 and TRBJ2-2, with 9 bases that match TRBD1. V shed 5 bases, J shed 7 bases, and the junction held 8 bases outside the gene matches. Germline V gene lookup returns CDR1 SEHNR and CDR2 FQNEAQ (reference sequence). The CDR3 covers 15 residues. The chain's CDR3 is CASSPSGTGYGELFF. CDR3 DNA sequence: TGTGCCAGCAGCCCCTCCGGGACAGGGTACGGGGAGCTGTTTTTT.

This clonotype has just a few counts. The rearrangement links TRBV6-2 or TRBV6-3 to TRBJ2-2; D gene uncertain. V lost 3 bases and J lost 0, with 2 bases in between. The germline V gene encodes CDR1 MNHEY and CDR2 SVGEGT. This CDR3 is built from 13 residues. CDR3 sequence (DNA): TGTGCCAGCAGTTATCCGAACACCGGGGAGCTGTTTTTT. Translation gives CASSYPNTGELFF.

This clonotype was seen more than once but under ten times. The chain recombines TRBV3-1 with TRBJ2-7; TRBD2 agrees at 14 bases. J gave up 4 bases and V 4 bases, and 9 bases lay outside the gene matches. This CDR3 has 17 amino acids. In germline, CDR1 is LGHDT, CDR2 YNNKEL (reference sequence). The DNA for the CDR3 is TGTGCCAGCAGCCGAACCGGGACTAGCGGGAGTACGTACGAGCAGTACTTC. Translated: CASSRTGTSGSTYEQYF.

The V call is TRBV6-4, the J call TRBJ2-7, with D possibly TRBD1 on 6 matching bases. The CDR3 has 16 residues. Germline assignment: CDR1 MRHNA and CDR2 SNTAGT. The V and J ends lost 3 bases and 0 bases respectively, with 15 bases between them. CDR3 protein: CASSEGTGRSSYEQYF. For the CDR3, the DNA is TGTGCCAGCAGTGAAGGTACAGGGAGAAGCTCCTACGAGCAGTACTTC.

This sequence joins TRBV25-1 and TRBJ2-7; TRBD1 agrees at 7 bases. Germline loops: CDR1 MGHDK, CDR2 SYGVNS. The CDR3 extends over 16 amino acids. Germline trimming cut 8 bases from V and 2 bases from J; bases unmatched to any gene: 15. CDR3 DNA: TGTGCCAGCGCCGGGACAGCCCATGACTTACCCTACGAGCAGTACTTC. It is translated as CASAGTAHDLPYEQYF.

A few counts support this clonotype. The chain couples TRBV12-3 or TRBV12-4 to TRBJ2-3, with 8 bases fitting TRBD2. CDR3 length: 15 residues. V trimming: 5 bases; J trimming: 3 bases; junction bases outside the gene matches: 7. The CDR3 DNA follows: TGTGCCAGCAGTCAGAGCGGGGGCTCTACAGATACGCAGTATTTT. Translating it yields CASSQSGGSTDTQYF.

In this sample, this clonotype turned up a few times. The chain has TRBV11-2 and TRBJ2-7, with D hard to call. V was cut by 5 bases and J by 6 bases, with 14 bases left in between. The germline gives CDR1 SGHAT, CDR2 FQNNGV. CDR3 length equals 13 residues. CDR3: CASSRAGFAEQYF. The CDR3 nucleotides read TGTGCCAGCAGCCGCGCCGGGTTCGCCGAGCAGTACTTC. Full variable domain (missing parts from reference TRBV11-2 and TRBJ2-7): EAGVAQSPRYKIIEKRQSVAFWCNPISGHATLYWYQQILGQGPKLLIQFQNNGVVDDSQLPKDRFSAERLKGVDSTLKIQPAKLEDSAVYLCASSRAGFAEQYFGPGTRLTVT.